Following are 23 T cell receptor beta chains from one sample sequenced in a study of cytomegalovirus exposure and HLA in healthy donors. PCR amplification relied on 60 Vbeta primers (plus 13 Jbeta primers). Measured with immunoSEQ multiplex PCR; TCRdb has only the in-frame clones, and not every one. The table shows around 150,000 clones, with about 75% occurring only once. What was sequenced was PBMCs. The receptors derive from a male donor in good health and CMV-seropositive.

This clone was seen just once. The chain recombines TRBV7-6 with TRBJ2-1; possible D gene TRBD1, 6 bases. Germline V CDR1 and CDR2: SGHVS, FNYEAQ. Trimming left V 5 bases short and J 2 bases short, with 13 bases between. The CDR3 spans 15 residues. The CDR3: CASSATGNPYNEQFF. CDR3 DNA: TGTGCCAGCAGCGCTACAGGGAACCCCTACAATGAGCAGTTCTTC. Full variable domain (rest looked up from reference TRBV7-6 and TRBJ2-1): GAGVSQSPRYKVTKRGQDVALRCDPISGHVSLYWYRQALGQGPEFLTYFNYEAQQDKSGLPNDRFSAERPEGSISTLTIQRTEQRDSAMYRCASSATGNPYNEQFFGPGTRLTVL.

V usage is TRBV18 and J usage is TRBJ2-5; no reliable D call. CDR3 length equals 15 residues. Trimming removed 3 bases from V and 1 base from J, with 12 bases in between. The germline V gene encodes CDR1 KGHSH and CDR2 LQKENI. This chain's CDR3 is CASSPLTGRQETQYF. The CDR3 DNA is TGTGCCAGCTCACCCCTTACGGGTCGCCAAGAGACCCAGTACTTC.

The chain couples TRBV7-6 to TRBJ1-5; D may be TRBD1 (6 bases). Germline V CDR1 and CDR2: SGHVS, FNYEAQ. The CDR3 is made up of 17 amino acids. V was pared by 5 bases and J by 6 bases, with 23 bases between. The CDR3 region has the DNA TGTGCCAGCAGCCCTTTCCCTAAGGGGGAAGTGGGTCAGCCCCAGCATTTT. As protein: CASSPFPKGEVGQPQHF.

This clone has just one count. Other DNA sequences in the same sample also yield this CDR3. The chain's CDR3 is CASGQGITGELFF. The CDR3 DNA reads TGTGCCAGTGGACAGGGGATCACCGGGGAGCTGTTTTTT. The gene calls are TRBV6-1 and TRBJ2-2; 9 bases match TRBD1. The CDR3 runs to 13 residues. Germline V gene data show CDR1 as MNHNS and CDR2 as SASEGT. Germline trimming cut 9 bases from V and 4 bases from J; bases unmatched to any gene: 3.

This sequence joins TRBV7-8 and TRBJ2-5; weak D call: TRBD2 (6 bases). Germline CDR1 SGHVS, CDR2 FQNEAQ. CDR3 length: 12 residues. The V end lost 3 bases, the J end lost 11 bases, and 13 bases lay between the germline ends. The CDR3 loop reads CASSLGSREQYF. In nucleotides, the CDR3 is TGTGCCAGCAGCTTGGGAAGTCGGGAGCAGTACTTC.

The chain uses TRBV19 and TRBJ1-5; the D gene is possibly TRBD1 (5 bases). CDR1 LNHDA and CDR2 SQIVND come from the germline V gene (reference sequence). There are 20 residues in the CDR3. The germline V and J ends were trimmed by 3 bases and 3 bases, with 27 bases remaining between them. CDR3 sequence (DNA): TGTGCCAGTAGTATTAACCCCACTCTTGGGGGGAAATGGAACAATCAGCCCCAGCATTTT. Residues: CASSINPTLGGKWNNQPQHF.

This clone came up once. DNA of the CDR3: TGTGCCACCAGGCCCTATCTCACCGGGGAGCTGTTTTTT. This sequence encodes CATRPYLTGELFF. The chain carries TRBV7-2 and TRBJ2-2; D not resolved. Germline V gene sequence: CDR1 SGHTA, CDR2 FQGNSA. V lost 10 bases and J lost 4, with 13 bases in between. There are 13 residues in the CDR3.

This sequence joins TRBV6-1 and TRBJ2-3; 8 positions agree with TRBD2. The CDR3 covers 15 residues. CDR1 and CDR2 from the germline V gene are MNHNS and SASEGT. With V trimmed by 6 bases and J by 6 bases, 11 bases remained unmatched. The CDR3 region is CASRGDRGGRDTQYF. CDR3 nucleotide sequence: TGTGCCAGCAGGGGGGACCGGGGGGGAAGGGATACGCAGTATTTT.

This clone was seen only a few times. The rearrangement uses TRBV15 and TRBJ1-1; possibly TRBD1 for D (5 bases). Germline CDR1 and CDR2: LNHNV and YYDKDF (reference sequence). V shed 3 bases and J shed 1 base, with 12 bases lying between them. This CDR3 is built from 15 residues. The CDR3 region is CATSSPNGGNTEAFF. The CDR3 DNA reads as TGTGCCACCAGCAGTCCCAACGGGGGGAACACTGAAGCTTTCTTT.

The gene calls are TRBV6-1 and TRBJ1-2, with 11 nucleotides matching TRBD1. Germline V gives CDR1 MNHNS, CDR2 SASEGT. Trimming cost V 5 bases and J 5 bases; bases outside gene matches: 7. This CDR3 spans 15 amino acids. The CDR3, as DNA: TGTGCCAGCAGTTCGCCGGGACAGGGGGGATATGGCTACACCTTC. It translates to CASSSPGQGGYGYTF.

The CDR3 loop is CASHGGGLKQYF. DNA of the CDR3: TGTGCCAGCCACGGGGGGGGGCTGAAGCAGTACTTC. The chain combines TRBV9 with TRBJ2-7, with 8 bases matching TRBD2. Trimming cost V 7 bases and J 8 bases; bases outside gene matches: 8. Germline lookup yields CDR1 SGDLS and CDR2 YYNGEE. The CDR3 is made up of 12 amino acids.

This clone occurred a few times. The V call is TRBV30, the J call TRBJ1-1, with D unresolved. This CDR3 contains 14 residues. V lost 7 bases, J lost 5 bases, and 20 bases lay in between. Germline CDR1 reads GTSNPN; CDR2 reads SVGIG (reference sequence). For the CDR3, the DNA is TGTGCCTCATCAGTGACAAGTGCGGGGACTGAAGCTTTCTTT. It is translated as CASSVTSAGTEAFF.

The rearrangement links TRBV29-1 to TRBJ1-5, with D hard to call. Germline V gene data show CDR1 as SQVTM and CDR2 as ANQGSEA. Trimming cost V 7 bases and J 5 bases, with 12 bases left between them. The CDR3 is made up of 12 amino acids. The CDR3 sequence is CSAGTVDQPQHF. CDR3 bases: TGCAGCGCCGGTACGGTTGATCAGCCCCAGCATTTT.

There are a few counts of this clone. The chain joins TRBV13 to TRBJ2-5; D possibly corresponds to TRBD1 (6 bases). The CDR3 has 13 residues. The V end was cut by 4 bases, the J end by 6 bases, with 12 bases between. Per germline, CDR1 PRHDT and CDR2 FYEKMQ (reference sequence). The CDR3: CASSSRGGQTQYF. CDR3 nucleotides: TGTGCCAGCAGCTCCCGAGGGGGACAGACCCAGTACTTC.

This clone was counted between two and nine times. Here the CDR3 reads CASSHDRGKPQHF. The CDR3 nucleotides are TGTGCCAGCAGTCACGACAGGGGAAAGCCCCAGCATTTT. The chain uses TRBV27 and TRBJ1-5, with TRBD1 matching over 8 bases. There are 13 residues in the CDR3. Losses at the gene ends were 5 bases for V and 8 bases for J; bases not matched to a gene: 5. Germline V gene sequence: CDR1 MNHEY, CDR2 SMNVEV (reference sequence).

The gene calls are TRBV20-1 and TRBJ2-3; D gene unclear. This CDR3 has 10 residues. CDR1 DFQATT and CDR2 SNEGSKA come from the germline V gene (reference sequence). This CDR3 is CSPYTDTQYF. The CDR3 DNA is TGCAGCCCCTACACAGATACGCAGTATTTT.

V usage is TRBV30 and J usage is TRBJ2-3; TRBD1 agrees at 7 bases. The CDR3 covers 11 residues. Germline V lookup: CDR1 GTSNPN, CDR2 SVGIG (reference sequence). The junction had 0 bases not matched to a gene; V was cut back by 3 bases and J by 6 bases. The DNA for the CDR3 is TGTGCCTGGAGCAGGGGGGATACGCAGTATTTT. Amino acid sequence: CAWSRGDTQYF.

This chain joins TRBV5-4 and TRBJ2-7; 10 bases match TRBD2. With 3 bases clipped from V and 2 bases from J, the junction kept 11 bases outside the gene matches. Germline V CDR1 and CDR2: SGHNT, YYREEE (reference sequence). The CDR3 is 17 amino acids. CDR3 coding DNA: TGTGCCAGCAGCTCTGAGGGTAGCGGGGGGCACCCCTACGAGCAGTACTTC. Amino acids: CASSSEGSGGHPYEQYF.

This chain uses TRBV7-6 with TRBJ2-5; D is possibly TRBD1 (6 bases). V gave up 5 bases and J gave up 0 bases, with 10 bases separating them. The CDR3 extends over 14 amino acids. Germline V gives CDR1 SGHVS, CDR2 FNYEAQ. CDR3 DNA: TGTGCCAGCAGCCACGGACAGTACCAAGAGACCCAGTACTTC. Translated, it gives CASSHGQYQETQYF.

The rearrangement links TRBV7-3 to TRBJ1-6, with D perhaps matching TRBD1 (5 bases). Trimming took off 4 bases at V and 13 bases at J, with 20 bases between the two ends. The CDR3 is 15 amino acids. Germline CDR1 reads SGHTA; CDR2 reads FQGTGA. CDR3 residues: CASSYGPSGDNPLHF. The CDR3 nucleotides read TGTGCCAGCAGCTACGGCCCCTCGGGGGATAATCCCCTCCACTTT.

V usage is TRBV7-9 and J usage is TRBJ1-1; D is ambiguous. The CDR3 loop spans 15 amino acids. Germline CDR1 and CDR2: SEHNR and FQNEAQ (reference sequence). V was cut by 5 bases and J by 2 bases, with 15 bases left in between. CDR3 in amino acids: CASSPRAASNTEAFF. Written as DNA, the CDR3 is TGTGCCAGCAGCCCGCGGGCCGCCTCTAACACTGAAGCTTTCTTT.

This sequence joins TRBV29-1 and TRBJ1-1, with 7 positions matching TRBD1. The CDR3 runs to 14 residues. Germline assignment: CDR1 SQVTM and CDR2 ANQGSEA. Trimming removed 6 bases from V and 4 bases from J; junction bases left unmatched: 11. The CDR3 reads CSVRDRVEGTEAFF. The DNA for the CDR3 is TGCAGCGTCCGCGACAGGGTGGAAGGCACTGAAGCTTTCTTT. The entire variable domain, with the rest obtained from reference TRBV29-1 and TRBJ1-1, is as follows: SAVISQKPSRDICQRGTSLTIQCQVDSQVTMMFWYRQQPGQSLTLIATANQGSEATYESGFVIDKFPISRPNLTFSTLTVSNMSPEDSSIYLCSVRDRVEGTEAFFGQGTRLTVV.

The chain is built from TRBV5-1 and TRBJ2-2; 8 positions match TRBD1. This CDR3 spans 16 amino acids. Germline CDR1 is SGHRS and CDR2 is YFSETQ. V lost 0 bases, J lost 3 bases, and 4 bases stayed unmatched. The CDR3 nucleotides read TGCGCCAGCAGCTTGGAAGGGACAGGCGACACCGGGGAGCTGTTTTTT. Its protein is CASSLEGTGDTGELFF.